A single sample is the source of the 30 T cell receptor beta chains below, sequenced in a study of blood T cell repertoires in COVID-19. The method was immunoSEQ multiplex PCR; TCRdb's version includes in-frame clones alone and lacks a portion of them. The sample records about 270,000 clones, approximately 90% being singletons. The sequencing input was PBMCs or T cells enriched from blood (not recorded which). Every receptor here comes from a woman aged 50 to 65 who had recovered from COVID-19.

This clone was detected only a few times. This sample also contains other DNA sequences that code for the same CDR3. The CDR3 region is CASSPGQNNQPQHF. CDR3 nucleotides: TGCGCCAGCAGCCCGGGACAGAATAATCAGCCCCAGCATTTT. This chain uses TRBV5-1 with TRBJ1-5; 7 bases are a match to TRBD1. This CDR3 is 14 amino acids long. V lost 4 bases to trimming and J lost 4 bases; unmatched junction nucleotides: 5. CDR1 is SGHRS, CDR2 YFSETQ, per germline.

This chain joins TRBV18 and TRBJ2-2; TRBD1 agrees at 9 bases. The J segment lost 5 bases and the V segment lost 0 bases, leaving 1 base of the junction unmatched. Germline V gene lookup returns CDR1 KGHSH and CDR2 LQKENI. There are 15 residues in the CDR3. The CDR3 DNA sequence: TGTGCCAGCTCACCACCGGGACAGGGTACCGGGGAGCTGTTTTTT. Translating it yields CASSPPGQGTGELFF.

The rearrangement uses TRBV7-9 and TRBJ1-5; TRBD1 matches 7 bases. V shed 8 bases and J 5 bases; nucleotides not matched to a gene: 9. CDR3 length: 14 amino acids. Germline CDR1 and CDR2: SEHNR and FQNEAQ (reference sequence). CDR3 DNA sequence: TGTGCCAGCGGGGGCAAGGGGGCGGATCAGCCCCAGCATTTT. Amino acids: CASGGKGADQPQHF.

The V and J genes are TRBV19 and TRBJ2-3, with a weak D call TRBD1 (6 bases). Trimming shortened V by 1 base and J by 3 bases, and 11 bases separated the two germline ends. This CDR3 comprises 15 residues. Germline V lookup: CDR1 LNHDA, CDR2 SQIVND (reference sequence). The CDR3 DNA reads as TGTGCCAGTAGTATAGGAAGGGGGATGACAGATACGCAGTATTTT. Protein sequence: CASSIGRGMTDTQYF.

This rearrangement joins TRBV4-3 to TRBJ2-7; 10 nucleotides agree with TRBD2. Germline trimming cut 1 base from V and 3 bases from J; bases unmatched to any gene: 12. The CDR3 consists of 18 residues. CDR1 and CDR2 (germline): LGHNA, YSLEER. In DNA form, the CDR3 reads TGCGCCAGCAGCCAAGCCTTTGTAGCGGGAGGCCCCGGCTACGAGCAGTACTTC. As protein: CASSQAFVAGGPGYEQYF.

V is TRBV18 and J is TRBJ2-3; a possible D gene is TRBD1 (5 bases). Trimming removed 1 base from V and 4 bases from J, with 9 bases in between. Germline loops: CDR1 KGHSH, CDR2 LQKENI. This CDR3 contains 14 residues. The CDR3 coding sequence is TGTGCCAGCTCACCACACAAAGGGGCAGATACGCAGTATTTT. This translates into CASSPHKGADTQYF.

The chain uses TRBV30 and TRBJ2-7, with 11 nucleotides matching TRBD2. CDR1 GTSNPN and CDR2 SVGIG come from the germline V gene (reference sequence). After removal of 4 bases from V and 7 bases from J, the junction contained 9 bases not matched to a gene. CDR3 size: 14 residues. As DNA, the CDR3 is TGTGCCTGGACCCAACTAGCGGGGGAAGGGGAGCAGTACTTC. This translates into CAWTQLAGEGEQYF.

V is TRBV7-2 and J is TRBJ1-2; 9 positions match TRBD1. Losses at the gene ends were 5 bases for V and 5 bases for J; bases not matched to a gene: 6. This CDR3 is 14 amino acids long. From germline, CDR1 is SGHTA and CDR2 FQGNSA. The CDR3, as DNA: TGTGCCAGCAGCCGTGGGGGGACAGGGTATGGCTACACCTTC. Translated, it gives CASSRGGTGYGYTF. The full variable domain, with the rest looked up from reference TRBV7-2 and TRBJ1-2, is GAGVSQSPSNKVTEKGKDVELRCDPISGHTALYWYRQSLGQGLEFLIYFQGNSAPDKSGLPSDRFSAERTGGSVSTLTIQRTQQEDSAVYLCASSRGGTGYGYTFGSGTRLTVV.

This clone appeared once. The gene calls are TRBV6-5 and TRBJ1-5; 7 bases are a match to TRBD1. The V gene's germline CDR1 is MNHEY and CDR2 SVGAGI. This CDR3 contains 14 residues. Trimming at V came to 5 bases and at J to 1 base, leaving 2 bases not matched to a gene. CDR3 region: CASSRDRSNQPQHF. CDR3 DNA: TGTGCCAGCAGTCGGGACAGAAGCAATCAGCCCCAGCATTTT.

This clone was counted a single time. The chain recombines TRBV5-6 with TRBJ1-1, with D uncertain. V was pared by 0 bases and J by 1 base, with 10 bases between. CDR3 length: 15 amino acids. The germline V gene encodes CDR1 SGHDT and CDR2 YYEEEE. CDR3 nucleotides: TGTGCCAGCAGCTTGGTTAGCATATCGAACACTGAAGCTTTCTTT. As protein: CASSLVSISNTEAFF.

This clone has only a few counts. This sequence joins TRBV14 and TRBJ2-7, with D uncertain. CDR3 length: 17 amino acids. The germline V and J ends were trimmed by 2 bases and 2 bases, with 19 bases remaining between them. CDR1 and CDR2 from the germline V gene are SGHDN and FVKESK. CDR3 residues: CASSQSVDLQLPYEQYF. CDR3 DNA sequence: TGTGCCAGCAGCCAATCGGTCGATCTCCAACTACCCTACGAGCAGTACTTC.

The rearrangement links TRBV6-5 to TRBJ1-4, with 7 bases matching TRBD1. This CDR3 has 14 amino acids. V gave up 7 bases and J gave up 8 bases; unmatched junction bases: 10. Germline CDR1 reads MNHEY; CDR2 reads SVGAGI. The CDR3, as DNA: TGTGCCAGCACCCCGACAGGGACCAGAGAAAAACTGTTTTTT. Its translation: CASTPTGTREKLFF.

This clone appeared a few times. This sequence joins TRBV7-2 and TRBJ2-1, with 9 bases aligning to TRBD2. V trimming: 5 bases; J trimming: 7 bases; junction bases outside the gene matches: 9. The CDR3 loop spans 15 amino acids. Germline V gene data show CDR1 as SGHTA and CDR2 as FQGNSA. The CDR3 loop reads CASSPGTSLANEQFF. The CDR3 nucleotides read TGTGCCAGCAGCCCCGGGACTAGCCTCGCGAATGAGCAGTTCTTC.

The V and J genes are TRBV6-5 and TRBJ2-3, with TRBD2 identical over 9 bases. CDR1 is MNHEY, CDR2 SVGAGI, per germline. The junction had 6 bases not matched to a gene; V was cut back by 6 bases and J by 2 bases. The CDR3 runs to 15 residues. The CDR3 DNA reads TGTGCCAGCAGCTTTAGCGGGAGATTCACAGATACGCAGTATTTT. It translates to CASSFSGRFTDTQYF.

The CDR3 loop reads CASSLGAGPYEQYF. The DNA of the CDR3 is TGTGCCAGCAGTTTGGGGGCAGGTCCCTACGAGCAGTACTTC. J is TRBJ2-7 and V is TRBV28; D may be TRBD1 (6 bases). CDR1 and CDR2 (germline): MDHEN, SYDVKM. This CDR3 is 14 amino acids long. V was trimmed by 3 bases and J by 2 bases, leaving 11 bases between them.

J is TRBJ2-3 and V is TRBV5-1; 12 nucleotides agree with TRBD2. The germline V gene encodes CDR1 SGHRS and CDR2 YFSETQ. J lost 0 bases, V lost 4 bases, and 15 bases had no gene match. The CDR3 runs to 20 residues. CDR3 bases: TGCGCCAGCAGCGGAGACAGTCTAGCGGGAGGGCCCCTTAGCACAGATACGCAGTATTTT. Its protein product is CASSGDSLAGGPLSTDTQYF.

The V call is TRBV6-5, the J call TRBJ2-1; D is possibly TRBD2 (6 bases). Trimming took 2 bases from V and 9 from J, leaving 11 bases between them. There are 13 residues in the CDR3. Germline V gene data show CDR1 as MNHEY and CDR2 as SVGAGI. Here the CDR3 reads CASSYETRGEQFF. The CDR3 DNA sequence: TGTGCCAGCAGTTACGAGACGCGGGGTGAGCAGTTCTTC.

This clone has just one count. The V gene is TRBV18, the J gene TRBJ1-1; perhaps TRBD1 as D (5 bases). CDR3 length equals 14 residues. Trimming took off 6 bases at V and 0 bases at J, with 11 bases between the two ends. Germline V lookup: CDR1 KGHSH, CDR2 LQKENI. The CDR3 DNA sequence: TGTGCCAGCTCCCTCACAGGTTTGAACACTGAAGCTTTCTTT. Residues: CASSLTGLNTEAFF.

The rearrangement uses TRBV11-2 and TRBJ2-1, with 14 bases lining up with TRBD2. Germline V lookup: CDR1 SGHAT, CDR2 FQNNGV. The ends lost 0 bases at V and 5 bases at J; junction bases unmatched: 12. This CDR3 comprises 20 residues. The CDR3 loop reads CASSLEGGGTSGRRNNEQFF. The CDR3 coding sequence is TGTGCCAGCAGCTTAGAAGGTGGGGGGACTAGCGGGAGACGGAACAATGAGCAGTTCTTC.

The chain is built from TRBV7-2 and TRBJ1-1; D perhaps matches TRBD1 (5 bases). CDR1 SGHTA and CDR2 FQGNSA come from the germline V gene. The CDR3 runs to 13 residues. V was clipped by 5 bases and J by 5 bases, with 12 bases between them. CDR3 protein: CASSASQGTEAFF. CDR3 coding DNA: TGTGCCAGCAGCGCATCTCAGGGTACTGAAGCTTTCTTT.

This clone is a singleton in its sample. The gene calls are TRBV7-2 and TRBJ1-3; possibly TRBD1 for D (6 bases). V dropped 4 bases and J dropped 4 bases, with 14 bases sitting between them. The CDR3 runs 15 residues. The germline gives CDR1 SGHTA, CDR2 FQGNSA. The CDR3: CASSSSGQYGNTIYF. CDR3 in DNA: TGTGCCAGCAGCTCATCGGGACAATACGGAAACACCATATATTTT.

The rearrangement links TRBV28 to TRBJ1-2; tentative D call: TRBD1 (6 bases). The germline V gene encodes CDR1 MDHEN and CDR2 SYDVKM. CDR3 length equals 13 residues. With 10 bases removed from V and 0 bases from J, the gap between germline ends came to 12 bases. DNA of the CDR3: TGTGCCACCGGCGGGGGCGCTAACTATGGCTACACCTTC. Protein sequence: CATGGGANYGYTF.

The chain recombines TRBV5-4 with TRBJ2-1; 7 bases are shared with TRBD1. The ends lost 4 bases at V and 3 bases at J; junction bases unmatched: 4. CDR1 is SGHNT, CDR2 YYREEE, per germline (reference sequence). The CDR3 runs to 14 residues. The CDR3 is CASSHDRVYNEQFF. The CDR3 region has the DNA TGTGCCAGCAGCCACGACAGGGTCTACAATGAGCAGTTCTTC. Supplemented by reference TRBV5-4 and TRBJ2-1, the full variable domain reads ETGVTQSPTHLIKTRGQQVTLRCSSQSGHNTVSWYQQALGQGPQFIFQYYREEENGRGNFPPRFSGLQFPNYSSELNVNALELDDSALYLCASSHDRVYNEQFFGPGTRLTVL.

The gene calls are TRBV7-9 and TRBJ2-1; 15 nucleotides line up with TRBD2. The CDR3 totals 16 residues. Germline loops: CDR1 SEHNR, CDR2 FQNEAQ (reference sequence). J gave up 9 bases and V 1 base, and 4 bases lay outside the gene matches. The CDR3 spells CASSLGQGLAGGEQFF. The DNA of the CDR3 is TGTGCCAGCAGCTTAGGCCAGGGACTAGCGGGAGGTGAGCAGTTCTTC.

The CDR3 DNA is TGTGCCAGCAGCCCCCGGGGACTAGCGGGATTCGAGCAGTACTTC. Its protein is CASSPRGLAGFEQYF. This chain uses TRBV6-2 or TRBV6-3 with TRBJ2-7; 13 bases fit TRBD2. CDR1 and CDR2 from the germline V gene are MNHEY and SVGEGT. The CDR3 is made up of 15 amino acids. The V gene end was trimmed by 6 bases and the J gene end by 6 bases; junction bases not matched to a gene: 8.

The count of this clone is one. This rearrangement joins TRBV20-1 to TRBJ1-2; the D gene is possibly TRBD1 (6 bases). Germline loops: CDR1 DFQATT, CDR2 SNEGSKA (reference sequence). V was trimmed by 3 bases and J by 8 bases, leaving 10 bases between them. CDR3 length: 11 residues. In nucleotides, the CDR3 is TGCAGTGCTAGTGGGGGGCCCGGCTACACCTTC. Translated, it gives CSASGGPGYTF.

The chain uses TRBV7-2 and TRBJ2-5; TRBD2 aligns across 15 bases. The CDR3 has 17 residues. From germline, CDR1 is SGHTA and CDR2 FQGNSA. Losses at the gene ends were 1 base for V and 4 bases for J; bases not matched to a gene: 4. The CDR3 region has the DNA TGTGCCAGCAGCTTAGTGGGACTAGCGGGAGGAGGAGAGACCCAGTACTTC. This codes for CASSLVGLAGGGETQYF.

This chain links TRBV2 with TRBJ2-7; TRBD2 is a possible D gene (6 bases). Trimming took 3 bases from V and 1 from J, leaving 10 bases between them. The CDR3 totals 14 residues. The germline V gene encodes CDR1 SNHLY and CDR2 FYNNEI. The CDR3 DNA sequence: TGTGCCAGCAGTGAGACGACTAGTTCCTACGAGCAGTACTTC. Protein sequence: CASSETTSSYEQYF.

A word on this clone: Other nucleotide sequences in the sample specify the same CDR3. The chain is built from TRBV29-1 and TRBJ2-7; perhaps TRBD1 as D (5 bases). The V and J ends lost 5 bases and 1 base respectively, with 15 bases between them. The germline CDR1 and CDR2 sequences are SQVTM and ANQGSEA. The CDR3 contains 14 residues. The CDR3 nucleotides are TGCAGCGTTAAATCCAGCAGGGTATCCTACGAGCAGTACTTC. Residues: CSVKSSRVSYEQYF.

The chain uses TRBV7-2 and TRBJ1-4, with 8 positions matching TRBD1. Germline-derived CDR1 and CDR2 are SGHTA and FQGNSA. CDR3 length equals 15 residues. The ends lost 2 bases at V and 5 bases at J; junction bases unmatched: 4. The CDR3 protein is CASSLWDRPNEKLFF. In DNA, the CDR3 is TGTGCCAGCAGCTTATGGGACAGGCCAAATGAAAAACTGTTTTTT.